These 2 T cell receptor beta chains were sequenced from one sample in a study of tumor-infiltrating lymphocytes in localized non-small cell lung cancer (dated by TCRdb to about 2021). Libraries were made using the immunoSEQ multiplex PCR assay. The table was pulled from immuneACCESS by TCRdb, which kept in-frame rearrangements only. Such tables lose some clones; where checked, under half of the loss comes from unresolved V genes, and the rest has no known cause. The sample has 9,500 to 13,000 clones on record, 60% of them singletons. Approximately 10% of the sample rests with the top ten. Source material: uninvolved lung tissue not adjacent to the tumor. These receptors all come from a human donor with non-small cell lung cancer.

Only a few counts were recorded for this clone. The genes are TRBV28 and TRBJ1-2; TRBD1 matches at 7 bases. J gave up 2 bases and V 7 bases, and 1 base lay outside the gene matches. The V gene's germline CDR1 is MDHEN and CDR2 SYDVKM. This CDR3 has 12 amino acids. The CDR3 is CASKTGNYGYTF. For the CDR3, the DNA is TGTGCCAGCAAGACAGGGAACTATGGCTACACCTTC.

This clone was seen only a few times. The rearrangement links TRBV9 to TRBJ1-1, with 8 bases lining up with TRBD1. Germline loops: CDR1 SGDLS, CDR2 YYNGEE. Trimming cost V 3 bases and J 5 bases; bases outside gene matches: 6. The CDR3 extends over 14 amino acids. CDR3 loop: CASSGDRGRTEAFF. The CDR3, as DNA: TGTGCCAGCAGCGGCGACAGGGGACGAACTGAAGCTTTCTTT.